This paragraph covers one TCR beta chain sequence. This specimen belongs to a study of cytomegalovirus exposure and HLA in healthy donors. Use of 60 Vbeta and 13 Jbeta primers characterized the PCR. The assay was immunoSEQ multiplex PCR, and TCRdb's table has in-frame clones only and misses some. There are more than 110,000 clones in the sample; 65% to 80% occur only once, and 1.5% to 2% lies in the top ten. Trimming pared 3 bases from V and 5 bases from J, leaving 10 bases between. Germline values: CDR1 PRHDT, CDR2 FYEKMQ (reference sequence). CDR3 length equals 13 residues. The chain has TRBV13 and TRBJ2-5; no definite D call. Input material: PBMCs. The source of this sequence is a woman aged 25 to 39 in good health and CMV-seronegative. The CDR3 is CASSFNEAETQYF. As DNA, the CDR3 is TGTGCCAGCAGCTTTAACGAGGCCGAGACCCAGTACTTC.